The rows below give T cell receptor beta chains drawn from one sample of a study of T cell responses to AZD1222 COVID-19 vaccine. Only in-frame clones appear in the TCRdb table, and some are missing; sequencing was by immunoSEQ multiplex PCR. The sample carries about 130,000 clones, about 90% recorded once. Sequenced here: peripheral blood, sampled 28 days after the second AZD1222 dose. Receptors were obtained from an adult who received the AZD1222 COVID-19 vaccine. The CDR3 runs from the conserved cysteine through the conserved F or W. A D gene is named only where the DNA matches it firmly. A clone size is listed for some rows: how often the clone was seen (once, few, many), or a class if it is expanded.

j_call d_call clone_size v_call cdr3_nt cdr3_aa
TRBJ2-5 - - TRBV7-2 TGTGCCAGCAGCTTAAGGGAGGAAGAGACCCAGTACTTC CASSLREEETQYF
TRBJ1-4 - few TRBV28 TGTGCCACCAAAGGGGCAGCAACTAATGAAAAACTGTTTTTT CATKGAATNEKLFF
TRBJ1-5 - - TRBV19 TGTGCCAGTAGTCCTCCAGAAACACAGGGTGATCAGCCCCAGCATTTT CASSPPETQGDQPQHF
TRBJ1-1 - - TRBV2 TGTGCCAGCACGGTCCAAGAAGTCACTGAAGCTTTCTTT CASTVQEVTEAFF
TRBJ2-6 - - TRBV6-2/TRBV6-3 TGTGCCAGCAGTAATCCAGCGGGGGCCAACGTCCTGACTTTC CASSNPAGANVLTF
TRBJ1-1 - - TRBV24-1 TGTGCCACCAGGACTCTCCGGGGCAAGCACACTGAAGCTTTCTTT CATRTLRGKHTEAFF
TRBJ2-1 TRBD1 - TRBV7-9 TGTGCCAGCAGCTCCCGGGACAGACGCTCCAATGAGCAGTTCTTC CASSSRDRRSNEQFF
TRBJ1-1 TRBD1 few TRBV27 TGTGCCAGCAGTTCCCAAGACAGGGCTGAAGCTTTCTTT CASSSQDRAEAFF
TRBJ2-5 - - TRBV5-1 TGCGCCAGCAGCTTTGGCTCCAGCGAGAAGACCCAGTACTTC CASSFGSSEKTQYF
TRBJ2-6 - - TRBV21-1 TGTGCCAGCAGCATATCACGTACGCCCGGGGGGGCCAACGTCCTGACTTTC CASSISRTPGGANVLTF
TRBJ1-2 - - TRBV30 TGTGCCTGGAGTGTCCAGATGGGGGTCTACACCTTC CAWSVQMGVYTF
TRBJ2-7 TRBD2 - TRBV4-1 TGCGCCAGCAGCCAAGATACTAGCGGGGGGGCTCGGGTTTACGAGCAGTACTTC CASSQDTSGGARVYEQYF
TRBJ1-5 - - TRBV19 TGTGCCAGTAGGCCTAGGTCGGGGTATAGCAATCAGCCCCAGCATTTT CASRPRSGYSNQPQHF
TRBJ1-6 - few TRBV5-1 TGCGCCAGCAGACCGTTCTTGAGCTCCTATAATTCACCCCTCCACTTT CASRPFLSSYNSPLHF
TRBJ2-1 TRBD2 few TRBV5-1 TGCGCCAGCAGCTCTGGGACTAGTTGGGCTTCTGAGCAGTTCTTC CASSSGTSWASEQFF
TRBJ2-3 - - TRBV30 TGTGCCTGGAGTGTACTGGATACGCAGTATTTT CAWSVLDTQYF
TRBJ2-5 - - TRBV27 TGTGCCAGCAGTGACCGCGGGGTGCAAGAGACCCAGTACTTC CASSDRGVQETQYF
TRBJ2-7 - - TRBV6-5 TGTGCCAGCAGCACCAGGGTCGGCGAGCAGTACTTC CASSTRVGEQYF
TRBJ1-4 - - TRBV2 TGTGCCAGCAACTTAAGGGTACTGGACGAAAAACTGTTTTTT CASNLRVLDEKLFF
TRBJ1-1 - - TRBV7-9 TGTGCCAGCAGCTTAGAGCCATCTGGAGCTTTCTTT CASSLEPSGAFF
TRBJ2-5 TRBD1 - TRBV28 TGTGCCAGCAGTCCGCCCGGCCAGGGGGCTGGAGAGACCCAGTACTTC CASSPPGQGAGETQYF
TRBJ2-5 - - TRBV7-2 TGTGCCAGCAGCTTAGAGGGGGGGGGAGCCTACCGGTACTTC CASSLEGGGAYRYF
TRBJ2-7 TRBD2 - TRBV7-9 TGTGCCAGCAGCTTAGTAGTCGGCCGGGGACTAGCTGTAAACTACGAGCAGTACTTC CASSLVVGRGLAVNYEQYF
TRBJ2-1 TRBD2 - TRBV3-1/TRBV3-2 TGTGCCAGCAGCCGTACGGGCGGGAGGAGGTACAATGAGCAGTTCTTC CASSRTGGRRYNEQFF
TRBJ2-1 - - TRBV12-5 TGTGCTAGTGGTTTGGGGCGGGACCATGATTCCTACGTCCTCCGTGAGCAGTTCTTC CASGLGRDHDSYVLREQFF
TRBJ2-1 - once TRBV28 TGTGCCGCGGCAGCCTACAATGAGCAGTTCTTC CAAAAYNEQFF
TRBJ1-6 - - TRBV6-1 TGTGCCAGCAGTGAAGGGTTGGTTAATTCACCCCTCCACTTT CASSEGLVNSPLHF
TRBJ2-2 - - TRBV24-1 TGTGCCACCAGTCCGCGGGGCTCATATGAGACCGGGGAGCTGTTTTTT CATSPRGSYETGELFF
TRBJ2-3 - - TRBV4-2 TGTGCCAGCAGCCAAGGAGAGGGGGGCTACACAGATACGCAGTATTTT CASSQGEGGYTDTQYF
TRBJ1-1 - - TRBV20-1 TGCAGTGCTAGTCCTGGAGAACAGGGAAACATGAACACTGAAGCTTTCTTT CSASPGEQGNMNTEAFF